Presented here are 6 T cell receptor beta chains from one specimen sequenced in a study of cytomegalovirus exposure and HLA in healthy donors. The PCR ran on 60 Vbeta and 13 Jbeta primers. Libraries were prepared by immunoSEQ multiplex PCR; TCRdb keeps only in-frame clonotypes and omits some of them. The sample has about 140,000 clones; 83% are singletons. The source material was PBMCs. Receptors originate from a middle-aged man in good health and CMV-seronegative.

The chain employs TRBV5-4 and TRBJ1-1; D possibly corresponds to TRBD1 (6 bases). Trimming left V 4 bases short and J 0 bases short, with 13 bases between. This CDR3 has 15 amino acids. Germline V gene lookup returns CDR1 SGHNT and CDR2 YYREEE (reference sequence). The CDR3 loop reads CASSHLDSLNTEAFF. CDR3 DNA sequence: TGTGCCAGCAGCCATCTGGACAGCTTGAACACTGAAGCTTTCTTT.

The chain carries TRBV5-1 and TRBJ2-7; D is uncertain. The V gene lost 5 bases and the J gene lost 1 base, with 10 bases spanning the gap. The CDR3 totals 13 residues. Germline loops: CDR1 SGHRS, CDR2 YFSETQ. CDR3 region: CASRLASSYEQYF. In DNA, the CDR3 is TGCGCCAGCAGGCTGGCCTCGTCCTACGAGCAGTACTTC.

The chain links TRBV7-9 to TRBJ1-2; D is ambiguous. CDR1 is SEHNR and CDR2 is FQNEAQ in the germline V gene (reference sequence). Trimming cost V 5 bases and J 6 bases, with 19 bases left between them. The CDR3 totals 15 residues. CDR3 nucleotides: TGTGCCAGCAGCCCCCTCGGCGGGATTCGCGATGGCTACACCTTC. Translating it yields CASSPLGGIRDGYTF. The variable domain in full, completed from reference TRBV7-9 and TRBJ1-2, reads DTGVSQNPRHKITKRGQNVTFRCDPISEHNRLYWYRQTLGQGPEFLTYFQNEAQLEKSRLLSDRFSAERPKGSFSTLEIQRTEQGDSAMYLCASSPLGGIRDGYTFGSGTRLTVV.

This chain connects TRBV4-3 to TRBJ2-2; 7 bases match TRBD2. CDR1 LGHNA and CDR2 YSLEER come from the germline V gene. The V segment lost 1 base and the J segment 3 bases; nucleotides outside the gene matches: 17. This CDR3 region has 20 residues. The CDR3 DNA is TGCGCCAGCAGCCAAGGTGGTCTAGCGGACCCAGCCAGGTACACCGGGGAGCTGTTTTTT. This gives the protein CASSQGGLADPARYTGELFF.

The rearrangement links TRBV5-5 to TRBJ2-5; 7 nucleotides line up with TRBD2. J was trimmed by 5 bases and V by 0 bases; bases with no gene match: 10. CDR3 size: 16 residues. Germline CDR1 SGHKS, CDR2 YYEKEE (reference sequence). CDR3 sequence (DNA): TGTGCCAGCAGCTTGGTCTTTACCACCGGGGGGGAGACCCAGTACTTC. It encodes CASSLVFTTGGETQYF.

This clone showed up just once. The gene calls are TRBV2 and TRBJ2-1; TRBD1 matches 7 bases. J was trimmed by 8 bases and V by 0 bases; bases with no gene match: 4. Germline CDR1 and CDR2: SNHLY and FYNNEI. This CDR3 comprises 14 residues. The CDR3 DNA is TGTGCCAGCAGTGAAGCCAGGGGGACATATGAGCAGTTCTTC. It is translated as CASSEARGTYEQFF.